Sequencing of this T cell receptor beta chain was carried out in a study of identical twins. General study results and limits: Memory repertoires lacked the insertion deficit that abundant cord blood beta clonotypes showed.

CDR3 length equals 14 residues. Trimming removed 5 bases at V and 8 bases at J, with 18 bases between. CDR1 MDHEN and CDR2 SYDVKM come from the germline V gene. TCRdb re-called the 5' RACE reads with MiXCR, one entry per CDR3 protein. The table lists around 250,000 distinct CDR3 sequences, approximately 12% of them singletons. This clonotype occurred a few times. Its target is unknown. The data were also submitted as part of a second study, on yellow fever vaccine responses in identical twins.

The sequenced sample was memory (CD45RO+) T cells sorted from blood. This receptor was obtained from a woman aged 18-29 years in good health. The genes are TRBV28 and TRBJ1-1; possibly TRBD1 for D (5 bases). CDR3 residues: CASSPGSLGAEAFF. CDR3 coding DNA: TGTGCCAGCAGTCCAGGGAGTTTGGGAGCCGAAGCTTTCTTT.